These 2 T cell receptor beta chains originate from one sample sequenced in a study of cytomegalovirus exposure and HLA in healthy donors. Assay: immunoSEQ multiplex PCR; the TCRdb copy retains only in-frame clones and omits some. Here the sample spans under 400,000 clones, approximately 91% being singletons. The specimen was PBMCs. All receptors come from a man under 40 in good health and CMV-seronegative.

The V call is TRBV4-3, the J call TRBJ1-1, with 7 nucleotides matching TRBD1. CDR1 is LGHNA and CDR2 is YSLEER in the germline V gene. This CDR3 region has 18 residues. V lost 10 bases, J lost 1 base, and 21 bases stayed unmatched. CDR3: CATLTSGTETNQNTEAFF. The CDR3 nucleotides read TGCGCCACGCTAACCTCCGGGACAGAAACGAACCAGAACACTGAAGCTTTCTTT.

For the CDR3, the DNA is TGTGCCAGCGCGGACAGGGGCTCTGGAAACACCATATATTTT. Translating gives CASADRGSGNTIYF. The genes are TRBV18 and TRBJ1-3, with TRBD1 identical over 9 bases. In germline, CDR1 is KGHSH, CDR2 LQKENI. Germline trimming cut 8 bases from V and 0 bases from J; bases unmatched to any gene: 2. The CDR3 has 14 residues.